The clone carrying this T cell receptor beta chain was counted a single time. Its antigen is unknown. The sample is drawn from a study of post-analysis software for immune sequencing data. Study observations and caveats: For normalized Chao1 diversity, multiple sclerosis patients scored significantly lower than controls did. Included in a set of five TRBV segments more frequent in patients than controls were TRBV5-6, TRBV5-1 and TRBV20-1.

Included in the TCR beta cDNA libraries were unique molecular identifiers. With about 0.95 to 11 million T cells as the source, a few hundred thousand cDNA molecules resulted. TCRdb ran MiXCR on the PCR reads and lists one entry per CDR3 protein. The table records 750,000 to 950,000 distinct CDR3 sequences, around 53% of them present only once. The CDR3 has 13 residues. The germline gives CDR1 SGHRS, CDR2 YFSETQ. Trimming left V 0 bases short and J 7 bases short, with 11 bases between. Sequencing was done on a sample of blood. This chain joins TRBV5-1 and TRBJ2-7, with no clear D. The TCR originated in a girl aged 5 to 17 with multiple sclerosis. The CDR3 is CASSLVRAREQYF. The CDR3 DNA sequence: TGCGCCAGCAGCTTGGTCCGGGCTCGGGAGCAGTACTTC.